Shown below are 22 T cell receptor beta chains from a single sample sequenced in a study of T cell clones after liver transplantation. The assay was immunoSEQ multiplex PCR, and TCRdb's table has in-frame clones only and misses some. This sample has around 60,000 clones; 70% to 80% occur once, and the top ten carry approximately 15%. Here the sequenced sample was CD4+ T cells from blood, taken before liver transplant. Receptors originate from a human donor who received a liver transplant.

The chain is built from TRBV11-2 and TRBJ1-1; TRBD1 might be the D (6 bases). CDR3 length: 14 residues. Trimming took 5 bases from V and 6 from J, leaving 16 bases between them. CDR1 is SGHAT, CDR2 FQNNGV, per germline. The CDR3 here is CASSGGTRRAEAFF. For the CDR3, the DNA is TGTGCCAGCAGCGGTGGGACACGAAGAGCTGAAGCTTTCTTT.

This clone has just a few counts. V is TRBV30 and J is TRBJ1-4, with D hard to call. This CDR3 region has 15 residues. Looked up from germline, CDR1 is GTSNPN and CDR2 is SVGIG (reference sequence). The V gene lost 1 base and the J gene lost 4 bases, with 13 bases spanning the gap. The CDR3 reads CAWSGPHSGNEKLFF. The CDR3 DNA follows: TGTGCCTGGAGTGGCCCACACAGCGGTAATGAAAAACTGTTTTTT.

Comments on this clone: This same CDR3 is encoded by further DNA sequences in the sample. This chain connects TRBV28 to TRBJ2-1; D unclear. V gave up 1 base and J gave up 4 bases, with 5 bases separating them. The CDR3 runs to 13 residues. Germline V gene data show CDR1 as MDHEN and CDR2 as SYDVKM. The CDR3 loop reads CASSLSRYNEQFF. The CDR3 DNA sequence: TGTGCCAGCAGTTTATCCCGGTACAATGAGCAGTTCTTC.

This chain joins TRBV2 and TRBJ1-5; 8 nucleotides match TRBD1. CDR3 length: 15 residues. The germline V gene encodes CDR1 SNHLY and CDR2 FYNNEI. After removal of 6 bases from V and 3 bases from J, the junction contained 7 bases not matched to a gene. The CDR3 DNA sequence: TGTGCCAGCAGGACGGACAGGGTGAACAATCAGCCCCAGCATTTT. It translates to CASRTDRVNNQPQHF. Full variable domain (rest looked up from reference TRBV2 and TRBJ1-5): EPEVTQTPSHQVTQMGQEVILRCVPISNHLYFYWYRQILGQKVEFLVSFYNNEISEKSEIFDDQFSVERPDGSNFTLKIRSTKLEDSAMYFCASRTDRVNNQPQHFGDGTRLSIL.

The rearrangement uses TRBV30 and TRBJ1-5; D is possibly TRBD1 (5 bases). The CDR3 runs to 14 residues. Germline CDR1 and CDR2: GTSNPN and SVGIG (reference sequence). Between the trimmed V and J ends, which lost 5 bases and 4 bases, there was a span of 15 bases. The CDR3 is CAWGQGYGNQPQHF. Written as DNA, the CDR3 is TGTGCCTGGGGTCAGGGTTATGGGAATCAGCCCCAGCATTTT.

This clone occurred once. V and J are TRBV7-8 and TRBJ1-6; 10 bases map to TRBD1. The CDR3 is 15 amino acids. Germline trimming cut 0 bases from V and 9 bases from J; bases unmatched to any gene: 2. Germline loops: CDR1 SGHVS, CDR2 FQNEAQ. In DNA form, the CDR3 reads TGTGCCAGCAGCTTAGCGCGGGACAGGGGTTCACCCCTCCACTTT. Encoded protein: CASSLARDRGSPLHF.

This clone was observed many times. The rearrangement uses TRBV6-1 and TRBJ1-2, with 8 bases identical to TRBD1. Germline assignment: CDR1 MNHNS and CDR2 SASEGT. The V segment lost 10 bases and the J segment 7 bases; nucleotides outside the gene matches: 11. This CDR3 has 13 residues. The CDR3 sequence is CAISRDRSFGYTF. CDR3 DNA sequence: TGTGCCATCTCACGGGACAGGAGCTTTGGCTACACCTTC.

The rearrangement uses TRBV19 and TRBJ2-3, with 8 bases fitting TRBD2. J was trimmed by 0 bases and V by 4 bases; bases with no gene match: 3. The germline CDR1 and CDR2 sequences are LNHDA and SQIVND (reference sequence). The CDR3 contains 15 residues. CDR3: CASSRSGGSTDTQYF. The DNA of the CDR3 is TGTGCCAGTAGTAGGAGCGGGGGCAGCACAGATACGCAGTATTTT. Full variable domain (outside the CDR3, taken from reference TRBV19 and TRBJ2-3): DGGITQSPKYLFRKEGQNVTLSCEQNLNHDAMYWYRQDPGQGLRLIYYSQIVNDFQKGDIAEGYSVSREKKESFPLTVTSAQKNPTAFYLCASSRSGGSTDTQYFGPGTRLTVL.

This clone was found a few times. The V gene is TRBV18, the J gene TRBJ2-1, with 10 positions matching TRBD1. V shed 4 bases, J shed 7 bases, and the junction held 10 bases outside the gene matches. The CDR3 is 16 residues long. Germline CDR1 is KGHSH and CDR2 is LQKENI. The CDR3 protein is CASSLLPGTGANEQFF. CDR3 in DNA: TGTGCCAGCTCACTCCTGCCGGGGACAGGGGCAAATGAGCAGTTCTTC.

The rearrangement links TRBV18 to TRBJ2-1; 7 nucleotides match TRBD2. CDR3 size: 16 residues. Germline trimming cut 4 bases from V and 7 bases from J; bases unmatched to any gene: 13. CDR1 and CDR2 from the germline V gene are KGHSH and LQKENI. DNA for the CDR3: TGTGCCAGCTCACGAGATATACGGGGGGTTGGGAATGAGCAGTTCTTC. Its protein product is CASSRDIRGVGNEQFF.

J is TRBJ1-2 and V is TRBV28; D might be TRBD1 (6 bases). Germline CDR1 is MDHEN and CDR2 is SYDVKM. This CDR3 comprises 14 residues. V was pared by 6 bases and J by 3 bases, with 14 bases between. The CDR3 region has the DNA TGTGCCAGCAGCTCCGGACAGCTGGACTATGGCTACACCTTC. It yields the protein CASSSGQLDYGYTF.

The chain couples TRBV7-2 to TRBJ2-4, with a tentative D call TRBD2 (7 bases). This CDR3 region has 13 residues. Germline V CDR1 and CDR2: SGHTA, FQGNSA. The germline V and J ends were trimmed by 2 bases and 9 bases, with 11 bases remaining between them. CDR3 nucleotides: TGTGCCAGCAGCTTACACAGGGAGGGCATTCAGTACTTC. Residues: CASSLHREGIQYF.

This clone was seen only a few times. The rearrangement joins TRBV27 to TRBJ1-6, with a weak D call TRBD1 (6 bases). The CDR3 extends over 14 amino acids. Trimming removed 6 bases from V and 8 bases from J, with 14 bases in between. Per the germline V gene, CDR1 is MNHEY and CDR2 is SMNVEV (reference sequence). The CDR3 nucleotides are TGTGCCAGCAGAGGGGACGGGACACATTCACCCCTCCACTTT. This translates into CASRGDGTHSPLHF.

This clone was observed a single time. The genes are TRBV30 and TRBJ2-2; unclear D gene. V was trimmed by 2 bases and J by 3 bases, leaving 10 bases between them. From germline, CDR1 is GTSNPN and CDR2 SVGIG (reference sequence). The CDR3 extends over 14 amino acids. CDR3 sequence reads: CAWSTYADTGELFF. CDR3 DNA sequence: TGTGCCTGGAGTACATACGCGGACACCGGGGAGCTGTTTTTT. Filled out from reference TRBV30 and TRBJ2-2, the complete variable domain reads SQTIHQWPATLVQPVGSPLSLECTVEGTSNPNLYWYRQAAGRGLQLLFYSVGIGQISSEVPQNLSASRPQDRQFILSSKKLLLSDSGFYLCAWSTYADTGELFFGEGSRLTVL.

This clone was seen a handful of times. The V and J genes are TRBV2 and TRBJ1-5, with D perhaps TRBD1 (6 bases). With 2 bases removed from V and 3 bases from J, the gap between germline ends came to 11 bases. CDR3 size: 15 residues. The germline gives CDR1 SNHLY, CDR2 FYNNEI. CDR3 loop: CASSEQGQLNQPQHF. CDR3 bases: TGTGCCAGCAGTGAACAGGGGCAGCTCAATCAGCCCCAGCATTTT.

The gene calls are TRBV28 and TRBJ1-1, with D uncertain. Germline-derived CDR1 and CDR2 are MDHEN and SYDVKM. The CDR3 runs 15 residues. V gave up 3 bases and J gave up 0 bases, with 11 bases separating them. CDR3 bases: TGTGCCAGCAGTTTCCCAGGATCTATGAACACTGAAGCTTTCTTT. Residues: CASSFPGSMNTEAFF.

The V call is TRBV7-2, the J call TRBJ2-3; 7 positions match TRBD2. The germline gives CDR1 SGHTA, CDR2 FQGNSA. With 5 bases clipped from V and 2 bases from J, the junction kept 4 bases outside the gene matches. The CDR3 is 14 residues long. The CDR3 sequence is CASSLRGDTDTQYF. The CDR3 bases are TGTGCCAGCAGCCTTCGGGGGGACACAGATACGCAGTATTTT.

The chain combines TRBV30 with TRBJ1-4; D may be TRBD1 (5 bases). The CDR3 is 14 amino acids. Trimming shortened V by 0 bases and J by 7 bases, and 12 bases separated the two germline ends. The germline CDR1 and CDR2 sequences are GTSNPN and SVGIG (reference sequence). The CDR3 coding sequence is TGTGCCTGGAGTGTACAAGGGGTTGGTGAAAAACTGTTTTTT. Residues: CAWSVQGVGEKLFF. Drawing the rest from reference TRBV30 and TRBJ1-4, the complete variable domain is SQTIHQWPATLVQPVGSPLSLECTVEGTSNPNLYWYRQAAGRGLQLLFYSVGIGQISSEVPQNLSASRPQDRQFILSSKKLLLSDSGFYLCAWSVQGVGEKLFFGSGTQLSVL.

The chain carries TRBV9 and TRBJ2-3, with D possibly matching TRBD2 (7 bases). The CDR3 spans 15 residues. Germline V CDR1 and CDR2: SGDLS, YYNGEE. V was trimmed by 1 base and J by 1 base, leaving 10 bases between them. The CDR3 nucleotides read TGTGCCAGCAGCGTAAAAGGGGGGGGCACAGATACGCAGTATTTT. Translating it yields CASSVKGGGTDTQYF.

This chain uses TRBV9 with TRBJ1-2, with a tentative D call TRBD1 (5 bases). CDR3 length equals 15 residues. Per germline, CDR1 SGDLS and CDR2 YYNGEE. V lost 0 bases, J lost 2 bases, and 11 bases lay in between. The CDR3 DNA sequence: TGTGCCAGCAGCGTAGCCCCAGGGTCAAACTATGGCTACACCTTC. It yields the protein CASSVAPGSNYGYTF.

The chain combines TRBV6-5 with TRBJ2-5; 9 bases are a match to TRBD2. After removal of 2 bases from V and 5 bases from J, the junction contained 9 bases not matched to a gene. CDR1 and CDR2 from the germline V gene are MNHEY and SVGAGI. The CDR3 consists of 16 residues. CDR3: CASSYAGAGGPETQYF. DNA of the CDR3: TGTGCCAGCAGTTACGCCGGGGCGGGGGGGCCGGAGACCCAGTACTTC.

In nucleotides, the CDR3 is TGTGCCAGTAGTTCTTTCTCTGGGACAGGGAGAGGGTTAGCCCAGCATTTT. Protein: CASSSFSGTGRGLAQHF. The chain couples TRBV19 to TRBJ1-5; 9 bases align to TRBD1. The CDR3 has 17 amino acids. The V gene end was trimmed by 5 bases and the J gene end by 11 bases; junction bases not matched to a gene: 19. Germline V CDR1 and CDR2: LNHDA, SQIVND (reference sequence).